This is a list of T cell receptor beta chains from one sample in a study of cytomegalovirus exposure and HLA in healthy donors. Data came from immunoSEQ multiplex PCR; TCRdb stores just in-frame clones and leaves some out. The sample yields 200,000 to 250,000 clones, around 90% seen once. Sequencing used PBMCs. The receptor set was obtained from a woman aged 18 to 35 in good health and CMV-seronegative. Each CDR3 is given with its conserved first and last residue. Fields, in order: J gene, clone size, V gene, CDR3 length, D gene, CDR3 protein, CDR3 DNA. D genes are given only for firm matches. A row's size may be missing; if present it is once, few, many or a size class.

>TRBJ2-1|once|TRBV11-3|17|TRBD2
CASSLALGLATYNEQFF
TGTGCCAGCAGCTTAGCACTCGGACTAGCGACCTACAATGAGCAGTTCTTC
>TRBJ2-1|-|TRBV28|21|TRBD1
CASRAQGGYRGQVGVFDEQFF
TGTGCCAGCAGGGCCCAAGGGGGGTATAGGGGACAGGTAGGCGTATTCGATGAGCAGTTCTTC
>TRBJ1-2|-|TRBV19|15|TRBD1
CASSPGTGANYGYTF
TGTGCCAGTAGTCCGGGGACAGGGGCTAACTATGGCTACACCTTC
>TRBJ1-1|-|TRBV5-1|14|TRBD1
CATRDREVDTEAFF
TGCGCCACCCGGGACAGGGAGGTTGACACTGAAGCTTTCTTT
>TRBJ1-6|-|TRBV6-1|13|-
CASSEDRVSPLHF
TGTGCCAGCAGTGAAGACAGAGTCTCACCCCTCCACTTT
>TRBJ2-5|-|TRBV29-1|14|TRBD1
CSVELTGIQETQYF
TGCAGCGTTGAGCTGACAGGGATCCAAGAGACCCAGTACTTC
>TRBJ2-3|-|TRBV30|14|-
CAWSIGQGTDTQYF
TGTGCCTGGAGTATTGGGCAGGGAACAGATACGCAGTATTTT
>TRBJ2-1|-|TRBV7-2|14|-
CASSLDGRRDEQFF
TGTGCCAGCAGCTTAGACGGGCGGAGGGATGAGCAGTTCTTC
>TRBJ2-3|-|TRBV7-2|16|TRBD2
CASSDGLAGRTDTQYF
TGTGCCAGCAGCGACGGACTAGCGGGGCGCACAGATACGCAGTATTTT
>TRBJ1-2|-|TRBV11-2|13|-
CASSLIQGDGYTF
TGTGCCAGCAGCTTAATACAGGGCGATGGCTACACCTTC
>TRBJ2-7|once|TRBV29-1|12|TRBD1
CSVRTGTHEQYF
TGCAGCGTCAGGACAGGGACCCACGAGCAGTACTTC
>TRBJ2-3|-|TRBV19|13|-
CASCSQGTDTQYF
TGTGCCAGTTGTAGTCAGGGCACAGATACGCAGTATTTT
>TRBJ1-1|-|TRBV5-1|12|-
CASSKTTTEAFF
TGCGCCAGCAGCAAAACTACAACTGAAGCTTTCTTT
>TRBJ1-2|-|TRBV6-6|14|-
CASSGRISNYGYTF
TGTGCCAGCAGTGGCAGAATCAGTAACTATGGCTACACCTTC
>TRBJ1-2|-|TRBV28|15|TRBD1
CASSPRTGNEHGYTF
TGTGCCAGCAGTCCGCGGACAGGGAACGAACATGGCTACACCTTC
>TRBJ2-3|-|TRBV6-1|16|TRBD2
CASSDGLESLADTQYF
TGTGCCAGCAGTGACGGACTAGAGTCGTTGGCAGATACGCAGTATTTT
>TRBJ2-7|once|TRBV27|16|-
CASSYIPGNPTYEQYF
TGTGCCAGCAGTTACATCCCAGGGAATCCCACCTACGAGCAGTACTTC
>TRBJ1-1|-|TRBV7-3|15|-
CASSLKTGHTTEAFF
TGTGCCAGCAGTCTAAAGACAGGCCACACAACTGAAGCTTTCTTT
>TRBJ2-4|-|TRBV7-9|12|-
CASSLEGADQYF
TGTGCCAGCAGCTTAGAGGGAGCTGATCAGTACTTC
>TRBJ1-3|-|TRBV11-1|14|-
CASSNRVAGNTIYF
TGTGCCAGCAGCAACAGGGTCGCTGGAAACACCATATATTTT
>TRBJ2-7|-|TRBV27|15|TRBD2
CASSPLGGETYEQYF
TGTGCCAGCAGTCCCCTGGGGGGGGAAACCTACGAGCAGTACTTC
>TRBJ2-3|-|TRBV5-1|17|TRBD2
CASSLRTSGSKTDTQYF
TGCGCCAGCAGCCTACGGACTAGCGGGAGTAAGACAGATACGCAGTATTTT
>TRBJ2-5|-|TRBV30|14|TRBD1
CAWSPDRKQETQYF
TGTGCCTGGAGTCCGGACAGGAAACAAGAGACCCAGTACTTC
>TRBJ2-2|-|TRBV6-5|11|-
CASTLGGELFF
TGTGCCAGCACCCTAGGCGGGGAGCTGTTTTTT
>TRBJ1-1|once|TRBV5-1|14|-
CASSFQEGGAEAFF
TGCGCCAGCAGCTTCCAAGAGGGTGGCGCTGAAGCTTTCTTT
>TRBJ1-1|-|TRBV28|12|-
CASSLPGWEAFF
TGTGCCAGCAGTTTACCCGGTTGGGAGGCTTTCTTT
>TRBJ2-1|few|TRBV4-2|13|-
CASSQARTSAEFF
TGTGCCAGCAGCCAAGCTAGGACAAGCGCCGAGTTCTTC
>TRBJ2-3|-|TRBV11-3|15|TRBD2
CASSVLAGGTDTQYF
TGTGCCAGCAGCGTACTAGCGGGAGGGACAGATACGCAGTATTTT
>TRBJ1-2|-|TRBV7-7|14|-
CASSLAGRGYGYTF
TGTGCCAGCAGCTTAGCTGGGAGGGGCTATGGCTACACCTTC
>TRBJ2-2|-|TRBV5-1|12|-
CASRESTGELFF
TGCGCCAGCCGTGAGTCCACCGGGGAGCTGTTTTTT
>TRBJ2-7|-|TRBV28|17|TRBD1
CASSPGNYRDREGEQYF
TGTGCCAGCAGCCCGGGCAACTACCGGGACAGGGAGGGCGAGCAGTACTTC
>TRBJ2-7|-|TRBV5-6|12|-
CASSWEAGEQYF
TGTGCCAGCAGCTGGGAGGCCGGCGAGCAGTACTTC
>TRBJ2-7|-|TRBV6-5|12|-
CASSYSVYEQYF
TGTGCCAGCAGTTATTCCGTATACGAGCAGTACTTC
>TRBJ2-1|-|TRBV6-1|13|TRBD2
CASSESGRREQFF
TGTGCCAGCAGTGAAAGCGGGAGACGCGAGCAGTTCTTC
>TRBJ2-5|once|TRBV5-1|12|-
CASSSLGETQYF
TGCGCCAGCAGCTCCCTGGGCGAGACCCAGTACTTC
>TRBJ2-7|-|TRBV6-1|11|-
CASSWGQQQYF
TGTGCCAGCAGCTGGGGCCAGCAGCAGTACTTC
>TRBJ1-5|-|TRBV10-3|16|-
CAISEGRTTSNQPQHF
TGTGCCATCAGCGAAGGGAGGACAACCAGCAATCAGCCCCAGCATTTT
>TRBJ1-4|-|TRBV6-1|12|-
CASSYRVEKLFF
TGTGCCAGCAGCTACAGGGTTGAAAAACTGTTTTTT
>TRBJ2-1|-|TRBV27|13|-
CANPPPLWHEQFF
TGTGCCAATCCTCCTCCGCTCTGGCATGAGCAGTTCTTC
>TRBJ1-5|once|TRBV5-1|15|-
CASSLGGQKNQPQHF
TGCGCCAGCAGCTTGGGCGGACAGAAAAATCAGCCCCAGCATTTT
>TRBJ2-1|-|TRBV11-2|17|TRBD2
CASSLVAGGPSHNEQFF
TGTGCCAGCAGCTTAGTAGCGGGAGGGCCTTCCCACAATGAGCAGTTCTTC
>TRBJ2-1|-|TRBV9|16|TRBD2
CASSATSGPYYNEQFF
TGTGCCAGCAGCGCTACTAGCGGCCCATACTACAATGAGCAGTTCTTC
>TRBJ2-3|-|TRBV4-1|16|TRBD2
CASSQDLAGATDTQYF
TGCGCCAGCAGCCAAGACCTAGCGGGAGCCACAGATACGCAGTATTTT
>TRBJ1-2|-|TRBV6-1|12|TRBD1
CASRGQNYGYTF
TGTGCCAGCAGGGGACAGAACTATGGCTACACCTTC
>TRBJ2-1|few|TRBV12-5|16|-
CASGLGDSNSYNEQFF
TGTGCTAGTGGTTTGGGGGACTCGAACTCCTACAATGAGCAGTTCTTC
>TRBJ2-7|-|TRBV5-6|15|-
CASSSEKERSYEQYF
TGTGCCAGCAGCAGTGAAAAAGAGAGGTCCTACGAGCAGTACTTC
>TRBJ1-2|-|TRBV7-2|13|-
CASSSRRGYGYTF
TGTGCCAGCAGCTCCCGCAGGGGCTATGGCTACACCTTC
>TRBJ2-5|-|TRBV18|13|-
CASSPTGQETQYF
TGTGCCAGCTCGCCCACGGGACAAGAGACCCAGTACTTC
>TRBJ1-5|-|TRBV5-6|15|-
CASSRTPGSNQPQHF
TGTGCCAGCAGTCGGACACCAGGGAGCAATCAGCCCCAGCATTTT
>TRBJ2-1|-|TRBV15|16|-
CATSRDRGGPYNEQFF
TGTGCCACCAGCAGAGATCGTGGAGGGCCCTACAATGAGCAGTTCTTC
>TRBJ1-2|-|TRBV18|14|TRBD1
CASSPWDRFYGYTF
TGTGCCAGCTCACCGTGGGACAGATTCTATGGCTACACCTTC
>TRBJ2-3|-|TRBV7-2|18|TRBD2
CASSSPVLTSGRLDTQYF
TGTGCCAGCAGCTCACCAGTATTAACTAGCGGGAGGCTAGATACGCAGTATTTT
>TRBJ1-1|-|TRBV7-9|15|TRBD1
CASSLGDRDGTEAFF
TGTGCCAGCAGCTTAGGGGACAGGGACGGCACTGAAGCTTTCTTT
>TRBJ1-1|-|TRBV30|15|-
CAWSPALKYAGMDFF
TGTGCCTGGAGTCCAGCACTGAAATACGCAGGGATGGATTTCTTT
>TRBJ2-7|-|TRBV5-1|16|TRBD1
CASSPYRTGNSYEQYF
TGCGCCAGCAGCCCCTACCGGACAGGGAACTCCTACGAGCAGTACTTC
>TRBJ1-4|-|TRBV7-4|16|-
CASSLAGDFLNEKLFF
TGTGCCAGCAGCTTAGCGGGGGACTTCCTTAATGAAAAACTGTTTTTT
>TRBJ2-5|-|TRBV7-3|15|-
CASSLAGARQETQYF
TGTGCCAGCAGCTTAGCGGGGGCGAGGCAAGAGACCCAGTACTTC
>TRBJ1-5|-|TRBV2|15|-
CASSGEGGEFQPQHF
TGTGCCAGCAGTGGAGAGGGAGGGGAGTTCCAGCCCCAGCATTTT
>TRBJ2-3|-|TRBV29-1|10|-
CSAAADTQYF
TGCAGCGCCGCGGCGGATACGCAGTATTTT
>TRBJ1-2|-|TRBV2|16|TRBD1
CASSEARGPRHYGYTF
TGTGCCAGCAGTGAAGCTAGGGGGCCTAGGCACTATGGCTACACCTTC